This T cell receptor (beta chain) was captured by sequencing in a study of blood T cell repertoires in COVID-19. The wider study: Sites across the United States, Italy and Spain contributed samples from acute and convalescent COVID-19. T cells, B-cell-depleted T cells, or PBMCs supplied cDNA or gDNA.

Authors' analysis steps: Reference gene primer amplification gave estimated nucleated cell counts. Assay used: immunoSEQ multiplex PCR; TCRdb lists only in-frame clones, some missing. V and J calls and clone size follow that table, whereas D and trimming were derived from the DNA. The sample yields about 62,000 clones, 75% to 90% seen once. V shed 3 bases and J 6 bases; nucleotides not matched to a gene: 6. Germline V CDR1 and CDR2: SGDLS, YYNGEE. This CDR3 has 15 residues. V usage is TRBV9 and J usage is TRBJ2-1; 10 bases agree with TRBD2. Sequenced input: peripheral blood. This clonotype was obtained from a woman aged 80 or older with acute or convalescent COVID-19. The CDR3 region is CASSATSGYVNEQFF. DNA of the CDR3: TGTGCCAGCAGCGCGACTAGCGGGTATGTCAATGAGCAGTTCTTC.